Here is one T cell receptor beta chain with its context. Its cognate antigen is unknown. Germline V CDR1 and CDR2: SGHVS, FQNEAQ. The CDR3 contains 14 residues. V was pared by 1 base and J by 4 bases, with 10 bases between. The TCR beta libraries were generated through quantitative 5'-RACE incorporating molecular barcodes. Each CDR3 protein gets one entry after TCRdb re-called the 5' RACE reads with MiXCR. The table records about 170,000 distinct CDR3 sequences, about 17% of them present only once. These data belong to a study of CD8 T cells in ankylosing spondylitis. Whole-study results and caveats: In peripheral blood, disease-linked CD8+ clones occurred at relatively low frequencies. Clones linked to disease were reported to show significant enrichment in matched ankylosing spondylitis synovial fluid.

This clonotype was sampled from a male donor with ankylosing spondylitis or in good health (not recorded which). V and J are TRBV7-8 and TRBJ1-1; D gene ambiguous. Sample: blood, either unsorted or a sorted T cell fraction (not recorded which). CDR3 residues: CASSLGLRGTEAFF. The CDR3, as DNA: TGTGCCAGCAGCTTAGGTCTTCGGGGCACTGAAGCTTTCTTT.